The T cell receptor beta chain described here comes from a study of technical replicates of blood from several donors. Only in-frame clones appear in the TCRdb table, and some are missing; sequencing was by immunoSEQ multiplex PCR. The sample shows fewer than 90,000 clones, 90% to 95% of them seen only once. The CDR3 runs 11 residues. The germline CDR1 and CDR2 sequences are SNHLY and FYNNEI. V was trimmed by 2 bases and J by 8 bases, leaving 6 bases between them. The rearrangement uses TRBV2 and TRBJ2-5; D not resolved. The specimen was T cells isolated from PBMCs. The clonotype was recovered from a human donor in good health. DNA for the CDR3: TGTGCCAGCAGTGAAATGGCCACCCAGTACTTC. It encodes CASSEMATQYF. The whole variable domain, filled in from reference TRBV2 and TRBJ2-5, reads EPEVTQTPSHQVTQMGQEVILRCVPISNHLYFYWYRQILGQKVEFLVSFYNNEISEKSEIFDDQFSVERPDGSNFTLKIRSTKLEDSAMYFCASSEMATQYFGPGTRLLVL.